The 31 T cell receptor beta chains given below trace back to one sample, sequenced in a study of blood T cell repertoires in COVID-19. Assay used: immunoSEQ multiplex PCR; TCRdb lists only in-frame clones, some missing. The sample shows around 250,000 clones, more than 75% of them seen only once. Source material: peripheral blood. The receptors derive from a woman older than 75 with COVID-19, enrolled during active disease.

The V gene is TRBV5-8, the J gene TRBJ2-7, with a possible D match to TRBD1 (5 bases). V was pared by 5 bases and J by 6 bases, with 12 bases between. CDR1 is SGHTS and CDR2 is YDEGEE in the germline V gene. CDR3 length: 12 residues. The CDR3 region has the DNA TGTGCCAGCAGACCTCAGGGTGGCGAGCAGTACTTC. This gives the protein CASRPQGGEQYF.

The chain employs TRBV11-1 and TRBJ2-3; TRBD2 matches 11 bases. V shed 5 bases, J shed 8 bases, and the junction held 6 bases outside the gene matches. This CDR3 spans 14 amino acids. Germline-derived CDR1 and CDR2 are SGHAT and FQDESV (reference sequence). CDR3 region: CASSRLAGMGTQYF. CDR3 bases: TGTGCCAGCAGCCGACTAGCGGGAATGGGTACGCAGTATTTT.

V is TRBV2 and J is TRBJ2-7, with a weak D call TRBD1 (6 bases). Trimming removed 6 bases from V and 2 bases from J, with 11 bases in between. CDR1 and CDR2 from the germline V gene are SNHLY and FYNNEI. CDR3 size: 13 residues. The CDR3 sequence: CASRDSVAYEQYF. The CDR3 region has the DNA TGTGCCAGCAGGGACAGTGTGGCCTACGAGCAGTACTTC.

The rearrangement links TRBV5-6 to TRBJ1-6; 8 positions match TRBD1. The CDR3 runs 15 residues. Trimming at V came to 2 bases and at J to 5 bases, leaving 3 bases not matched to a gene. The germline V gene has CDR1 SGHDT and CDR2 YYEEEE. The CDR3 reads CASSFPTGDNSPLHF. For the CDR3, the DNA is TGTGCCAGCAGCTTCCCGACAGGGGATAATTCACCCCTCCACTTT.

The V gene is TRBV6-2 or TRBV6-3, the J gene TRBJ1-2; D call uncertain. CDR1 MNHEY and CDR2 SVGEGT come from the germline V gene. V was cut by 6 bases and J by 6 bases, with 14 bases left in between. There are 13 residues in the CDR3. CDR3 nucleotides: TGTGCCAGCAGCGATTGGACGGGGAATGGCTACACCTTC. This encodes CASSDWTGNGYTF.

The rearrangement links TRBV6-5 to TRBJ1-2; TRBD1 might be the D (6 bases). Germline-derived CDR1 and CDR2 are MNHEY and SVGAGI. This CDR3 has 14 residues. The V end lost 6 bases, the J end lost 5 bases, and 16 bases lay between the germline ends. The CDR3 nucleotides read TGTGCCAGCAGGTTTACCTTAGGGGGTTATGGCTACACCTTC. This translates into CASRFTLGGYGYTF.

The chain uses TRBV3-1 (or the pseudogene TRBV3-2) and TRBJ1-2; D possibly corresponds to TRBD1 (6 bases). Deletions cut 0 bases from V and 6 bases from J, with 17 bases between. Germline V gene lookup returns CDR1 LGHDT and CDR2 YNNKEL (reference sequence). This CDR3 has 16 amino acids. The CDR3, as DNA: TGTGCCAGCAGCCAAGATGGGGGGGCACGAAACGATGGCTACACCTTC. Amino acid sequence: CASSQDGGARNDGYTF.

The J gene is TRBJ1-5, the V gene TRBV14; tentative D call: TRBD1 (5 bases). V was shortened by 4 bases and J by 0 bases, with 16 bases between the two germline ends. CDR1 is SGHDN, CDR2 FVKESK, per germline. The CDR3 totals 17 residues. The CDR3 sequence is CASSPSMGGISNQPQHF. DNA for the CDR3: TGTGCCAGCAGCCCATCAATGGGGGGAATTAGCAATCAGCCCCAGCATTTT.

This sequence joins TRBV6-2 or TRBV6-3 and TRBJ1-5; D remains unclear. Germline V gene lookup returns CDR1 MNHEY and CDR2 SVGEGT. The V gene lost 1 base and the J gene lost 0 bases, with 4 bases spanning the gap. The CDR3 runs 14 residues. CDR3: CASSYFISNQPQHF. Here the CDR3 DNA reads TGTGCCAGCAGTTACTTCATTAGCAATCAGCCCCAGCATTTT.

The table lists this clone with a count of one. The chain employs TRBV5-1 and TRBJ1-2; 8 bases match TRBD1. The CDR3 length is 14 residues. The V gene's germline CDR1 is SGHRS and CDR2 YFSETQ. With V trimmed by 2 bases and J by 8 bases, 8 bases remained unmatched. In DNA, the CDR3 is TGCGCCAGCAGCTTTGGACAGGGAGGGGAAGGCTACACCTTC. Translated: CASSFGQGGEGYTF.

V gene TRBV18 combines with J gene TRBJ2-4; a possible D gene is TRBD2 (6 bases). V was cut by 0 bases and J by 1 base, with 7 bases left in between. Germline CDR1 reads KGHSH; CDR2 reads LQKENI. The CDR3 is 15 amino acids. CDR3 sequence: CASSPPEGAKNIQYF. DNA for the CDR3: TGTGCCAGCTCACCACCGGAGGGTGCCAAAAACATTCAGTACTTC.

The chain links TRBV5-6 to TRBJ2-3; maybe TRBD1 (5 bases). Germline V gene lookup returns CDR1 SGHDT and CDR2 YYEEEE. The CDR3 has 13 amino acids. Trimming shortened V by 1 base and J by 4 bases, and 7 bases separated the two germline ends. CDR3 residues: CASSLQGPDTQYF. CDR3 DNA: TGTGCCAGCAGCTTGCAGGGCCCAGATACGCAGTATTTT.

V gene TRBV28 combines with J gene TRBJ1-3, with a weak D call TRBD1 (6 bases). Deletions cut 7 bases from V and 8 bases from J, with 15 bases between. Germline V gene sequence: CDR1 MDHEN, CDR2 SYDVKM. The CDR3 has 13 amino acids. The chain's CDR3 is CASNLQGRDTIYF. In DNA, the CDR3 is TGTGCCAGCAACCTACAGGGTCGAGACACCATATATTTT.

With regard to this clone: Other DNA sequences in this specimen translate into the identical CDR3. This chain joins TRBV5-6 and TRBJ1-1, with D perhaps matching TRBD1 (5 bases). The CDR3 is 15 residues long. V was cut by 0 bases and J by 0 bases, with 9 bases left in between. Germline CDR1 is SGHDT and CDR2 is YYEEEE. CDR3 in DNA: TGTGCCAGCAGCTTGGTCGGGGGGATGAACACTGAAGCTTTCTTT. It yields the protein CASSLVGGMNTEAFF.

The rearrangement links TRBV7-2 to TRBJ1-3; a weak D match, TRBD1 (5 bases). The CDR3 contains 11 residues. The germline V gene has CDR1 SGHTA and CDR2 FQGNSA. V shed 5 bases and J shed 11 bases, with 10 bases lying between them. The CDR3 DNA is TGTGCCAGCAGCCAAGGGGCGGCCATATATTTT. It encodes CASSQGAAIYF. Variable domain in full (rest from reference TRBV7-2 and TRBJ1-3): GAGVSQSPSNKVTEKGKDVELRCDPISGHTALYWYRQSLGQGLEFLIYFQGNSAPDKSGLPSDRFSAERTGGSVSTLTIQRTQQEDSAVYLCASSQGAAIYFGEGSWLTVV.

The CDR3 is CASRPLVDTQYF. CDR3 in DNA: TGTGCCAGCAGGCCACTGGTGGATACGCAGTATTTT. The chain recombines TRBV12-3 or TRBV12-4 with TRBJ2-3, with D unresolved. Trimming left V 6 bases short and J 6 bases short, with 10 bases between. CDR3 length equals 12 residues.

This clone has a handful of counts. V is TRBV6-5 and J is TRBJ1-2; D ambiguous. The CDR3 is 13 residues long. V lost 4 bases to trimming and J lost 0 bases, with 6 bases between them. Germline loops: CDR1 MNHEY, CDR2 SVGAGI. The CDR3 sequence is CASSWAANYGYTF. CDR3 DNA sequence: TGTGCCAGCAGTTGGGCCGCTAACTATGGCTACACCTTC.

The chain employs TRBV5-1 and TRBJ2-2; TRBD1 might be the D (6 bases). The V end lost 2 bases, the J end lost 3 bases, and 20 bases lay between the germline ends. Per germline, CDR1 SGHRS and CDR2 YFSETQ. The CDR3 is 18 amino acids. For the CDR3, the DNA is TGCGCCAGCAGCTTTGGACAGCCTCTAATACTAGACACCGGGGAGCTGTTTTTT. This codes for CASSFGQPLILDTGELFF. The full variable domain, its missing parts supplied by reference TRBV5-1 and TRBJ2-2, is KAGVTQTPRYLIKTRGQQVTLSCSPISGHRSVSWYQQTPGQGLQFLFEYFSETQRNKGNFPGRFSGRQFSNSRSEMNVSTLELGDSALYLCASSFGQPLILDTGELFFGEGSRLTVL.

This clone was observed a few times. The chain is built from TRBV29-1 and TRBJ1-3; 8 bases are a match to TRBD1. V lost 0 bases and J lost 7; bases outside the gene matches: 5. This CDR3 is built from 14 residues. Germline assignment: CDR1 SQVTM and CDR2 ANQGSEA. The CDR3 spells CSVEDGQGRNTIYF. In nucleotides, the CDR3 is TGCAGCGTTGAAGACGGACAGGGACGGAACACCATATATTTT.

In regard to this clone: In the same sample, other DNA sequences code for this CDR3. CDR3 in DNA: TGTGCCAGCAGTTTCTCAGGGAACACTGAAGCTTTCTTT. It yields the protein CASSFSGNTEAFF. This rearrangement joins TRBV12-3 or TRBV12-4 to TRBJ1-1, with D hard to call. CDR3 size: 13 residues. V lost 3 bases to trimming and J lost 1 base, with 6 bases between them.

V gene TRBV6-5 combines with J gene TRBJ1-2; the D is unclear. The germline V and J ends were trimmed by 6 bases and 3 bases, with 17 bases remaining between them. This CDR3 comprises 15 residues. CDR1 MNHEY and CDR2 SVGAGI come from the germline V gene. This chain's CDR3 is CASSRLLPPDYGYTF. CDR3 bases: TGTGCCAGCAGCCGATTACTACCACCGGACTATGGCTACACCTTC.

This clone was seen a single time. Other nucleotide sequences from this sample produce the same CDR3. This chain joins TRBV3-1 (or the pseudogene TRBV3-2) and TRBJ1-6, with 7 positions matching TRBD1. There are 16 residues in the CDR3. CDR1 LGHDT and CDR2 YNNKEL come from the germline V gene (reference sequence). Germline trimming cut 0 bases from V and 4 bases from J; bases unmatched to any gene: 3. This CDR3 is CASSQDRDSYNSPLHF. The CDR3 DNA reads TGTGCCAGCAGCCAAGACAGGGACAGTTATAATTCACCCCTCCACTTT.

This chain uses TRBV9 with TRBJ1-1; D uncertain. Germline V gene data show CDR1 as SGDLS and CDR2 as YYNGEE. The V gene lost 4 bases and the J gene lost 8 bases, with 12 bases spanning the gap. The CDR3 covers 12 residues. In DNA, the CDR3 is TGTGCCAGCAGCTCATCGAGTGTAGAAGCTTTCTTT. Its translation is CASSSSSVEAFF.

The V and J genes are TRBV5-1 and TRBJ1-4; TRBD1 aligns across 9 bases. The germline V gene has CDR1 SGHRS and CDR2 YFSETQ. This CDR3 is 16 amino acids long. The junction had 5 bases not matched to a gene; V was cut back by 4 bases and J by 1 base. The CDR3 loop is CASSAGQGITNEKLFF. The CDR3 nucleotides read TGCGCCAGCAGCGCCGGACAGGGGATAACTAATGAAAAACTGTTTTTT.

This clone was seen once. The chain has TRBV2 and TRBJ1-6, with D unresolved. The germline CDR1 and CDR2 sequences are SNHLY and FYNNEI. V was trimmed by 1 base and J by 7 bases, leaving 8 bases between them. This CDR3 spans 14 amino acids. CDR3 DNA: TGTGCCAGCAGTGAAGTGGAGGGAAATTCACCCCTCCACTTT. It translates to CASSEVEGNSPLHF.

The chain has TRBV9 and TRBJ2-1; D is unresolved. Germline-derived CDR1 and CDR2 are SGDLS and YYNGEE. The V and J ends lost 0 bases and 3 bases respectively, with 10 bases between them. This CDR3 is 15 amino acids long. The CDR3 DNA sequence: TGTGCCAGCAGCGTAGGGTCCAGATACTACAATGAGCAGTTCTTC. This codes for CASSVGSRYYNEQFF. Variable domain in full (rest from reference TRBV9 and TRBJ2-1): DSGVTQTPKHLITATGQRVTLRCSPRSGDLSVYWYQQSLDQGLQFLIQYYNGEERAKGNILERFSAQQFPDLHSELNLSSLELGDSALYFCASSVGSRYYNEQFFGPGTRLTVL.

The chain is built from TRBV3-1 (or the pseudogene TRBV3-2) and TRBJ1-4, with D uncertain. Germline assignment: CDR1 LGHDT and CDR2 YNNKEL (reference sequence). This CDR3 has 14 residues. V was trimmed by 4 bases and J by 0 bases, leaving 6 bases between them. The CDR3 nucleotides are TGTGCCAGCAGCCCCACTTCAACTAATGAAAAACTGTTTTTT. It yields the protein CASSPTSTNEKLFF.

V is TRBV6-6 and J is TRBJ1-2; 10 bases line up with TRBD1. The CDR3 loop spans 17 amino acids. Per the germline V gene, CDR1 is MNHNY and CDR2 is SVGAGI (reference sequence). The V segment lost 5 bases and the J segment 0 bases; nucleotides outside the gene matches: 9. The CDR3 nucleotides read TGTGCCAGCAGTCCCCGGACAGGGGGACCCGCTAACTATGGCTACACCTTC. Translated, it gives CASSPRTGGPANYGYTF.

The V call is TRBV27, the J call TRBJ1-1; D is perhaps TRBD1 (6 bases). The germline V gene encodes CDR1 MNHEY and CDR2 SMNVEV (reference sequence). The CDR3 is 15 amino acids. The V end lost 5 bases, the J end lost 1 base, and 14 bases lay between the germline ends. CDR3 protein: CASSREPGQNTEAFF. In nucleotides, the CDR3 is TGTGCCAGCAGTCGCGAACCGGGACAGAACACTGAAGCTTTCTTT.

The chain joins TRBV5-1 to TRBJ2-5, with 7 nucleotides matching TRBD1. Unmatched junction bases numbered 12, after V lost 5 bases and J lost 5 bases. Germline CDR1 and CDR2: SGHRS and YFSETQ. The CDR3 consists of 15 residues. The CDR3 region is CASRALDRSKETQYF. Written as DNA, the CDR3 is TGCGCCAGCAGGGCCCTGGACAGGTCGAAGGAGACCCAGTACTTC.

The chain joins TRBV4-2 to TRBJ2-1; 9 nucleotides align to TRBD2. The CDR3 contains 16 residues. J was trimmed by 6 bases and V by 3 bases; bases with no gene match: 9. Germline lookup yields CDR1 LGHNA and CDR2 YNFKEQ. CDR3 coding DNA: TGTGCCAGCAGCCATACGGCGGGGGGGGCCGTCAATGAGCAGTTCTTC. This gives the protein CASSHTAGGAVNEQFF.